This passage covers 14 T cell receptor beta chains from one sample sequenced in a study of blood T cell repertoires in COVID-19. The method was immunoSEQ multiplex PCR; TCRdb's version includes in-frame clones alone and lacks a portion of them. Counted here are around 290,000 clones, 88% occurring once; the ten biggest clones make up 2% to 2.5%. Sample: PBMCs or T cells enriched from blood (not recorded which). The receptors derive from a woman aged 60-70 years in a cohort exposed to, infected with or recovered from COVID-19 (not recorded which).

The chain uses TRBV7-3 and TRBJ2-7; weak D call: TRBD1 (5 bases). V was cut by 2 bases and J by 7 bases, with 9 bases left in between. CDR1 and CDR2 from the germline V gene are SGHTA and FQGTGA. The CDR3 is made up of 12 amino acids. CDR3 region: CASSLPRQEQYF. DNA of the CDR3: TGTGCCAGCAGCTTACCTCGACAGGAGCAGTACTTC.

The V and J genes are TRBV20-1 and TRBJ2-2, with no clear D. The germline V gene has CDR1 DFQATT and CDR2 SNEGSKA (reference sequence). The CDR3 covers 11 residues. Trimming took 6 bases from V and 5 from J, leaving 7 bases between them. The CDR3 sequence is CSASPTGELFF. CDR3 nucleotide sequence: TGCAGTGCCTCCCCGACCGGGGAGCTGTTTTTT.

The chain is built from TRBV6-6 and TRBJ2-5; TRBD1 matches 10 bases. In germline, CDR1 is MNHNY, CDR2 SVGAGI (reference sequence). The CDR3 is made up of 14 amino acids. Trimming cost V 8 bases and J 1 base; bases outside gene matches: 4. CDR3 DNA sequence: TGTGCCAGCCAAAGGGACAGGGGCCAAGAGACCCAGTACTTC. This codes for CASQRDRGQETQYF.

This sequence joins TRBV28 and TRBJ2-7; D might be TRBD1 (5 bases). V lost 3 bases and J 6 bases, leaving 18 bases between the germline ends. The CDR3 is 15 residues long. From germline, CDR1 is MDHEN and CDR2 SYDVKM. The CDR3 DNA reads TGTGCCAGCAGTTTTCTCCAGGGTTCGTTATCCGAGCAGTACTTC. This translates into CASSFLQGSLSEQYF.

The chain combines TRBV28 with TRBJ1-2; D is unresolved. CDR1 is MDHEN, CDR2 SYDVKM, per germline. V was trimmed by 3 bases and J by 5 bases, leaving 16 bases between them. CDR3 length: 15 residues. CDR3 sequence: CASSFPPTGEYGYTF. The CDR3 DNA reads as TGTGCCAGCAGTTTCCCCCCAACCGGGGAGTATGGCTACACCTTC.

The chain carries TRBV21-1 and TRBJ1-2; whether TRBD1, the table's D call, matches the DNA was not checked. TRBV21-1 is recorded as a pseudogene. The CDR3 has 13 residues. The chain's CDR3 is CASSMGRGGGYTF. The CDR3 nucleotides read TGTGCCAGCAGCATGGGCAGGGGCGGCGGCTACACCTTC.

This clone was seen once. The V call is TRBV2, the J call TRBJ1-1; D uncertain. V lost 5 bases to trimming and J lost 7 bases, with 23 bases between them. The V gene's germline CDR1 is SNHLY and CDR2 FYNNEI. CDR3 length equals 16 residues. The CDR3 protein is CASSTAYQFSALEAFF. CDR3 nucleotides: TGTGCCAGCAGTACAGCTTACCAATTCTCGGCCCTTGAAGCTTTCTTT. The full variable domain, rest sourced from reference TRBV2 and TRBJ1-1, is EPEVTQTPSHQVTQMGQEVILRCVPISNHLYFYWYRQILGQKVEFLVSFYNNEISEKSEIFDDQFSVERPDGSNFTLKIRSTKLEDSAMYFCASSTAYQFSALEAFFGQGTRLTVV.

The chain recombines TRBV27 with TRBJ2-7; D might be TRBD2 (6 bases). The CDR3 is 13 amino acids. Germline V lookup: CDR1 MNHEY, CDR2 SMNVEV (reference sequence). V lost 5 bases, J lost 2 bases, and 10 bases lay in between. CDR3 amino acids: CASSNGGPYEQYF. For the CDR3, the DNA is TGTGCCAGCAGTAACGGGGGACCCTACGAGCAGTACTTC.

The sample holds a few counts of this clone. This chain links TRBV19 with TRBJ2-5; D might be TRBD2 (6 bases). The germline V and J ends were trimmed by 3 bases and 4 bases, with 12 bases remaining between them. This CDR3 contains 14 residues. Germline CDR1 LNHDA, CDR2 SQIVND (reference sequence). CDR3 protein: CASSMLGGGETQYF. The CDR3 DNA sequence: TGTGCCAGTAGTATGCTGGGGGGAGGAGAGACCCAGTACTTC.

This clone was observed a single time. V and J are TRBV27 and TRBJ2-3; D is possibly TRBD1 (6 bases). Trimming removed 3 bases from V and 1 base from J, with 11 bases in between. CDR1 and CDR2 from the germline V gene are MNHEY and SMNVEV (reference sequence). There are 15 residues in the CDR3. The CDR3, as DNA: TGTGCCAGCAGTTTTAGAGGGGGAGGCACAGATACGCAGTATTTT. Protein sequence: CASSFRGGGTDTQYF.

In this sample, this clone turned up once. The V and J genes are TRBV29-1 and TRBJ1-2, with TRBD1 identical over 8 bases. Germline V gives CDR1 SQVTM, CDR2 ANQGSEA. The CDR3 sequence is 14 residues long. After removal of 6 bases from V and 4 bases from J, the junction contained 10 bases not matched to a gene. CDR3 loop: CSVAGQGTFYGYTF. The CDR3 nucleotides are TGCAGCGTCGCCGGACAGGGAACCTTCTATGGCTACACCTTC.

V is TRBV5-4 and J is TRBJ2-1; 7 bases line up with TRBD2. Germline V gene data show CDR1 as SGHNT and CDR2 as YYREEE (reference sequence). CDR3 size: 15 residues. With 4 bases clipped from V and 0 bases from J, the junction kept 4 bases outside the gene matches. CDR3 sequence: CASSGSGPSYNEQFF. The DNA of the CDR3 is TGTGCCAGCAGCGGTAGCGGGCCCTCCTACAATGAGCAGTTCTTC.

This clone was picked up one time. The rearrangement links TRBV5-1 to TRBJ2-7; perhaps TRBD1 as D (5 bases). Germline V lookup: CDR1 SGHRS, CDR2 YFSETQ. V was pared by 6 bases and J by 3 bases, with 13 bases between. CDR3 length: 13 residues. CDR3 loop: CASTLNQGYEQYF. CDR3 sequence (DNA): TGCGCCAGCACCTTAAACCAGGGCTACGAGCAGTACTTC. Full variable domain (outside the CDR3, taken from reference TRBV5-1 and TRBJ2-7): KAGVTQTPRYLIKTRGQQVTLSCSPISGHRSVSWYQQTPGQGLQFLFEYFSETQRNKGNFPGRFSGRQFSNSRSEMNVSTLELGDSALYLCASTLNQGYEQYFGPGTRLTVT.

J is TRBJ2-1 and V is TRBV7-2; D perhaps matches TRBD2 (6 bases). The germline V gene has CDR1 SGHTA and CDR2 FQGNSA. The length of the CDR3 is 18 residues. V gave up 2 bases and J gave up 6 bases, with 23 bases separating them. CDR3: CASSLILLLAVQGNEQFF. The CDR3, as DNA: TGTGCCAGCAGCTTAATCTTATTGTTAGCGGTCCAGGGCAATGAGCAGTTCTTC.